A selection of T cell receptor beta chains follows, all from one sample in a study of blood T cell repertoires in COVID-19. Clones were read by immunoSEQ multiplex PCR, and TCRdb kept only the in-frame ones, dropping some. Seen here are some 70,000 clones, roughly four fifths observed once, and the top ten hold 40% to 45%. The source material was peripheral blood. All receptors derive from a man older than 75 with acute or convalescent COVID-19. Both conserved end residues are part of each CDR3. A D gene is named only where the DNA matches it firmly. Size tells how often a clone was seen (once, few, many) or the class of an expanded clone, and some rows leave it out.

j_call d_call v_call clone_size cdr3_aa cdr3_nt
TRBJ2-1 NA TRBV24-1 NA CATSGGGTLLYNEQFF TGTGCCACCAGCGGCGGCGGAACACTACTCTACAATGAGCAGTTCTTC
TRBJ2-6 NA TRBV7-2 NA CASSLHLQGRRTGANVLTF TGTGCCAGCAGCCTCCACCTGCAGGGGCGCAGGACTGGGGCCAACGTCCTGACTTTC
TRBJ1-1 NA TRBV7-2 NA CASSLGRTEAFF TGTGCCAGCAGCTTAGGGAGGACTGAAGCTTTCTTT
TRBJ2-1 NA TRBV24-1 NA CATSSVGNSGEQFF TGTGCCACCAGTTCGGTCGGCAACTCGGGTGAGCAGTTCTTC
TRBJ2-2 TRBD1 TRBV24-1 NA CATSDYGRGLNTGELFF TGTGCCACCAGTGATTATGGCAGGGGGTTGAACACCGGGGAGCTGTTTTTT
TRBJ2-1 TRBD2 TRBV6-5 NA CASSYGTSAVEQFF TGTGCCAGCAGTTACGGGACTAGCGCGGTTGAGCAGTTCTTC
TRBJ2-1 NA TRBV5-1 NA CASSLSSEGYNEQFF TGCGCCAGCAGCTTGTCCAGCGAGGGCTACAATGAGCAGTTCTTC
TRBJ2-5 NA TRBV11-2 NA CASSLRRDGTQYF TGTGCCAGCAGCTTAAGGCGGGACGGGACCCAGTACTTC
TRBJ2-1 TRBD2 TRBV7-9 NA CASSQYNGLAKNNEQFF TGTGCCAGCAGCCAATACAACGGACTAGCGAAAAACAATGAGCAGTTCTTC
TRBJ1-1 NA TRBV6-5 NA CASTSTGSPEAFF TGTGCCAGCACCTCGACAGGTAGCCCTGAAGCTTTCTTT
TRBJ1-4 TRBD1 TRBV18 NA CASSPQDRPNEKLFF TGTGCCAGCTCACCACAGGACAGGCCTAATGAAAAACTGTTTTTT
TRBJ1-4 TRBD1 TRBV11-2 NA CASSLLGTANEKLFF TGTGCCAGCAGCTTATTAGGGACAGCTAATGAAAAACTGTTTTTT
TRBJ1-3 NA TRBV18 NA CASSPIGGGPAGNTIYF TGTGCCAGCTCACCAATTGGGGGGGGCCCTGCTGGAAACACCATATATTTT
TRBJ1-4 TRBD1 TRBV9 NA CASSVSPTGANEKLFF TGTGCCAGCAGCGTATCCCCCACAGGGGCTAATGAAAAACTGTTTTTT
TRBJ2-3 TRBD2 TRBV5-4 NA CASSLDLSGADTQYF TGTGCCAGCAGCTTGGATCTTAGCGGGGCGGATACGCAGTATTTT
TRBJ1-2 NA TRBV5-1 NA CASSLRQAEKHGYTF TGCGCCAGCAGCTTGCGACAGGCCGAGAAGCATGGCTACACCTTC
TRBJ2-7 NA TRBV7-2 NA CASSSPSSYEQYF TGTGCCAGCAGCTCCCCCAGCTCCTACGAGCAGTACTTC
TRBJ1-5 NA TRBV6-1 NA CASSKDPGTSFQPQHF TGTGCCAGCAGTAAAGACCCCGGGACATCCTTTCAGCCCCAGCATTTT
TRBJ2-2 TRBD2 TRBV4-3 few CASSQDGLAANTGELFF TGCGCCAGCAGCCAAGACGGACTAGCGGCCAACACCGGGGAGCTGTTTTTT
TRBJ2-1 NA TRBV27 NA CASKVILSGEQFF TGTGCCAGCAAGGTGATTCTAAGCGGTGAGCAGTTCTTC
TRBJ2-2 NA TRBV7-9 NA CASSLEGFGELFF TGTGCCAGCAGCTTGGAGGGGTTCGGGGAGCTGTTTTTT